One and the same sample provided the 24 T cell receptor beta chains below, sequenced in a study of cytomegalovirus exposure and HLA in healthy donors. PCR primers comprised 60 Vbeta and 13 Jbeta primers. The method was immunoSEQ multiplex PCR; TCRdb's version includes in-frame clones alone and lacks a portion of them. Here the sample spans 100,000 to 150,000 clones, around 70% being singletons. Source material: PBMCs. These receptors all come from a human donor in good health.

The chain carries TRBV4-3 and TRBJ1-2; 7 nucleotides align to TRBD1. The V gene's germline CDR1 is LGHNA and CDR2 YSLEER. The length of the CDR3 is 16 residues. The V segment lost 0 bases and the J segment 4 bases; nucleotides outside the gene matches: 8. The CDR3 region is CASSQDGSGQIYGYTF. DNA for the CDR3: TGCGCCAGCAGCCAAGATGGGTCGGGACAGATCTATGGCTACACCTTC.

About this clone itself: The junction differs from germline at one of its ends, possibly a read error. The CDR3 protein is CASGLVGRGVSIPF. The DNA for the CDR3 is TGTGCTAGTGGTTTGGTAGGACGGGGGGTCTCGATCCCTTTC. The chain joins TRBV12-5 to TRBJ1-2, with TRBD1 as a possible D gene (5 bases). The CDR3 length is 14 residues. In germline, CDR1 is LGHNT, CDR2 FRNRAP.

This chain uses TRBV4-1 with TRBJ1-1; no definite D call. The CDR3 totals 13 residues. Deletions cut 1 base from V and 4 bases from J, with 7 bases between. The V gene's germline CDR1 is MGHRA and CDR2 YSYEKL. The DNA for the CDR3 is TGCGCCAGCAGCCAAGTGCTAGTCACTGAAGCTTTCTTT. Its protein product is CASSQVLVTEAFF.

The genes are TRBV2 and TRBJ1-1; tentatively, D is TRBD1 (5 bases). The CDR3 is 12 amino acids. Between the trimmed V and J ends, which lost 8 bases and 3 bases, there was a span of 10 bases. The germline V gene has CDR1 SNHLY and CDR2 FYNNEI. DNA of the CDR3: TGTGCCAGCGGAAGGGACTACACTGAAGCTTTCTTT. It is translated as CASGRDYTEAFF.

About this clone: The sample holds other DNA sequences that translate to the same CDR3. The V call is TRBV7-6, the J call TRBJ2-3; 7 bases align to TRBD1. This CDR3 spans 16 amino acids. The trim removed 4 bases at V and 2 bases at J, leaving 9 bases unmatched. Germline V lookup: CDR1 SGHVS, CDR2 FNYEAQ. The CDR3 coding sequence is TGTGCCAGCAGCTCAACAGGGGCGTCAACCACAGATACGCAGTATTTT. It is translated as CASSSTGASTTDTQYF.

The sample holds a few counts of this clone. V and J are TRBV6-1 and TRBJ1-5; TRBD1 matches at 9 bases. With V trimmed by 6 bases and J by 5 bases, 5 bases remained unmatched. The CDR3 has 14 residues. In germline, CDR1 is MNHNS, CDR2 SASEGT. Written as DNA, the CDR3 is TGTGCCAGCAGCCCCTGGACAGGGGATCAGCCCCAGCATTTT. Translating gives CASSPWTGDQPQHF.

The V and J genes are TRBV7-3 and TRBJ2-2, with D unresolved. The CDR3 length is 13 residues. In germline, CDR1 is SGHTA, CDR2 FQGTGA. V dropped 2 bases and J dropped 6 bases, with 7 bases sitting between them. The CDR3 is CASSLFQSGELFF. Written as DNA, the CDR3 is TGTGCCAGCAGCTTATTCCAATCCGGGGAGCTGTTTTTT.

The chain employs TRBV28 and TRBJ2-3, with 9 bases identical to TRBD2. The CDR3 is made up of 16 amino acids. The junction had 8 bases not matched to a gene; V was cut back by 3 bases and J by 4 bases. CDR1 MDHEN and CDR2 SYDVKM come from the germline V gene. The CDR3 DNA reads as TGTGCCAGCAGTTTGCCGGGACTAGCATTTGCAGATACGCAGTATTTT. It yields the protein CASSLPGLAFADTQYF.

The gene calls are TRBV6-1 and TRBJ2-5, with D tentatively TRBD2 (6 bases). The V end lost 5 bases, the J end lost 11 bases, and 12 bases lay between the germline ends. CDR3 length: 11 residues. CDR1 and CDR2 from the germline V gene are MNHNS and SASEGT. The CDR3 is CASSRPGEQYF. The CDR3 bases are TGTGCCAGCAGTCGTCCGGGAGAGCAGTACTTC.

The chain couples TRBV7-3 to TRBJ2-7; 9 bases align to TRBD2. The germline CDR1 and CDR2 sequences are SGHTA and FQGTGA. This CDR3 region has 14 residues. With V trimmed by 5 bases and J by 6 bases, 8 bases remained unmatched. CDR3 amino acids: CASSPWGLAAEQYF. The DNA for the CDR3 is TGTGCCAGCAGCCCGTGGGGACTAGCTGCCGAGCAGTACTTC.

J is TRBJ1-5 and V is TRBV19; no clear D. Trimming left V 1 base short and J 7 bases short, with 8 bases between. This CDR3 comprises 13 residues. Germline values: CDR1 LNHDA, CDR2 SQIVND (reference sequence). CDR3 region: CASSIGGVQPQHF. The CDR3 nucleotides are TGTGCCAGTAGTATAGGTGGAGTGCAGCCCCAGCATTTT.

The CDR3 bases are TGTGCCAGCAGTTTAATCCAGGGTAGCAATCAGCCCCAGCATTTT. Its translation: CASSLIQGSNQPQHF. The chain has TRBV28 and TRBJ1-5; TRBD1 might be the D (5 bases). The CDR3 runs to 15 residues. V was shortened by 2 bases and J by 0 bases, with 8 bases between the two germline ends. From germline, CDR1 is MDHEN and CDR2 SYDVKM. The full variable domain, its missing parts supplied by reference TRBV28 and TRBJ1-5, is DVKVTQSSRYLVKRTGEKVFLECVQDMDHENMFWYRQDPGLGLRLIYFSYDVKMKEKGDIPEGYSVSREKKERFSLILESASTNQTSMYLCASSLIQGSNQPQHFGDGTRLSIL.

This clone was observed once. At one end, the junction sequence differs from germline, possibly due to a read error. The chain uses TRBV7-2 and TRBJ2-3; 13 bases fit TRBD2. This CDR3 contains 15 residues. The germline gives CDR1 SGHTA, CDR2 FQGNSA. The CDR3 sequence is CASSSAGAGLAGVSF. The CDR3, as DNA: TGTGCCAGCAGCTCGGCCGGGGCCGGACTAGCGGGGGTCTCGTTT.

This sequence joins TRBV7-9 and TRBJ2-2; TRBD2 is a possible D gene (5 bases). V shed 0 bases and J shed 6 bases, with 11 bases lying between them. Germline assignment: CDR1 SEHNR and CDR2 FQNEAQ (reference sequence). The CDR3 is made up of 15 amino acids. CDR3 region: CASSLAGAMSGELFF. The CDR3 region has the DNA TGTGCCAGCAGCTTAGCGGGAGCTATGTCCGGGGAGCTGTTTTTT.

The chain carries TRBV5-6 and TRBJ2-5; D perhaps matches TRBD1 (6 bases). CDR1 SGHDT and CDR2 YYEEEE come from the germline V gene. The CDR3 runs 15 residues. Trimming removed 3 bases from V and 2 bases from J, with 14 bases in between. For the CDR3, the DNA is TGTGCCAGCAGCTCACCTACAGGGTTTCAAGAGACCCAGTACTTC. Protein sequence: CASSSPTGFQETQYF.

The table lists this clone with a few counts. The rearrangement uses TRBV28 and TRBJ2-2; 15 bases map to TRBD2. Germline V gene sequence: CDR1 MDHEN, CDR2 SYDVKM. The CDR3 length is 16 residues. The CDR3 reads CAIPRTSGRGTGELFF. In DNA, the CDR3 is TGTGCGATACCTAGGACTAGCGGGAGGGGTACCGGGGAGCTGTTTTTT. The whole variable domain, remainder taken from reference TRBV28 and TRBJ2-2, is DVKVTQSSRYLVKRTGEKVFLECVQDMDHENMFWYRQDPGLGLRLIYFSYDVKMKEKGDIPEGYSVSREKKERFSLILESASTNQTSMYLCAIPRTSGRGTGELFFGEGSRLTVL.

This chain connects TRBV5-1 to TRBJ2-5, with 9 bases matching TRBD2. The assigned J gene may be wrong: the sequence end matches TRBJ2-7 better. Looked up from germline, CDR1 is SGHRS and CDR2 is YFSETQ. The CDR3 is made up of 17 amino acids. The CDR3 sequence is CASSLEASGAPFYEQYF. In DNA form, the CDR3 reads TGCGCCAGCAGCTTGGAAGCTAGCGGGGCGCCGTTCTACGAGCAGTACTTC.

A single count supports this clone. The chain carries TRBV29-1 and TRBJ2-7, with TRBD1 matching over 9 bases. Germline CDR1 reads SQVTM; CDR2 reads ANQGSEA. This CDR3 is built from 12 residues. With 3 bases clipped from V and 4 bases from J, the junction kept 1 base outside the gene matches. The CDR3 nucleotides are TGCAGCGTTGAGGGACAGGGTTACGAGCAGTACTTC. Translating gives CSVEGQGYEQYF.

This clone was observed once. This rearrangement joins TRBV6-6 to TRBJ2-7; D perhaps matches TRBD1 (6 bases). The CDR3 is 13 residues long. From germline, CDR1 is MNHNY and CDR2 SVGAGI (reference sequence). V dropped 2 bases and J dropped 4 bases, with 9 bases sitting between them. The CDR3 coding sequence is TGTGCCAGCAGTTACGGGACAAAGTACGAGCAGTACTTC. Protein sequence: CASSYGTKYEQYF.

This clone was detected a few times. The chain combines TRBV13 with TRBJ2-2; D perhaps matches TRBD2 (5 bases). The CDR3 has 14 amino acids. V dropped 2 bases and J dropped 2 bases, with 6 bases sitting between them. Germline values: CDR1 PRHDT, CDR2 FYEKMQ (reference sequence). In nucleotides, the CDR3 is TGTGCCAGCAGCTTAAGGACTAACACCGGGGAGCTGTTTTTT. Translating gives CASSLRTNTGELFF.

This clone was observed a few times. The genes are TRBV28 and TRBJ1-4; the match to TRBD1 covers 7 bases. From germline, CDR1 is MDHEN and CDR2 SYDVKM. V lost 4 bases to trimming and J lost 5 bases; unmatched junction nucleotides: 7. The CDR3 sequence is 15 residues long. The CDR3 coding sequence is TGTGCCAGCAGTTCTTCAGGGGGGTGGAATGAAAAACTGTTTTTT. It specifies CASSSSGGWNEKLFF. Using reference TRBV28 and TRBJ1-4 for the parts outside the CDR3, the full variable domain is DVKVTQSSRYLVKRTGEKVFLECVQDMDHENMFWYRQDPGLGLRLIYFSYDVKMKEKGDIPEGYSVSREKKERFSLILESASTNQTSMYLCASSSSGGWNEKLFFGSGTQLSVL.

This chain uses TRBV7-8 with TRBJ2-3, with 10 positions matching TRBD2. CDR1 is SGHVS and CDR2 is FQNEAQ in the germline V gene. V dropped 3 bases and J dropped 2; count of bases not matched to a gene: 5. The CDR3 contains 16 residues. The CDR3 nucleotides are TGTGCCAGCAGCTTCAGCGGGGGGGAGGTCACAGATACGCAGTATTTT. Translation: CASSFSGGEVTDTQYF.

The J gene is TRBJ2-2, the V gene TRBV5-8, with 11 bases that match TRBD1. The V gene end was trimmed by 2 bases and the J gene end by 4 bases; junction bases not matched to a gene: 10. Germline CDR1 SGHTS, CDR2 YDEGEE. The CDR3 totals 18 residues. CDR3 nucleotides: TGTGCCAGCAGCTTAAGGACAGGGGGCGCGATAGGCACCGGGGAGCTGTTTTTT. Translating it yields CASSLRTGGAIGTGELFF.

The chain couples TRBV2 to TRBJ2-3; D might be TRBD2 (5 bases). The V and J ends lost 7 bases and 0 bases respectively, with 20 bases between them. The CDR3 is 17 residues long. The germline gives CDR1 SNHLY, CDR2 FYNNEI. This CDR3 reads CASKRERSTISTDTQYF. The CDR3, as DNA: TGTGCCAGCAAGAGGGAGCGGTCCACGATTAGCACAGATACGCAGTATTTT.